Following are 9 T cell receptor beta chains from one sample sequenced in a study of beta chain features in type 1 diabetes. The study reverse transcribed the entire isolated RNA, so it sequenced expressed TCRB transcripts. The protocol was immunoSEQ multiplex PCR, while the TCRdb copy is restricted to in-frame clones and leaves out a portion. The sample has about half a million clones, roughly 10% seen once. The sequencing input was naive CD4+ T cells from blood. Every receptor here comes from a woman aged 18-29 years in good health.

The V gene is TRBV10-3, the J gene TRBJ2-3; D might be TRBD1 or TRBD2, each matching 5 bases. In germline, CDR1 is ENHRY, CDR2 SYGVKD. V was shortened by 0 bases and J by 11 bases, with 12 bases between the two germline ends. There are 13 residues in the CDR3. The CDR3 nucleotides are TGTGCCATCAGTGAGTCGGGGCCTCGGGGGCAGTATTTT. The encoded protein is CAISESGPRGQYF.

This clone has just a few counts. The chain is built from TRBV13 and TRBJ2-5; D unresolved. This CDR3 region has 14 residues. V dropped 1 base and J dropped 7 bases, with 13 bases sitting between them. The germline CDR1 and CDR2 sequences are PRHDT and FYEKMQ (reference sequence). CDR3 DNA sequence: TGTGCCAGCAGCTTAGACCGTGCGGTAGCGACCCAGTACTTC. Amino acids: CASSLDRAVATQYF.

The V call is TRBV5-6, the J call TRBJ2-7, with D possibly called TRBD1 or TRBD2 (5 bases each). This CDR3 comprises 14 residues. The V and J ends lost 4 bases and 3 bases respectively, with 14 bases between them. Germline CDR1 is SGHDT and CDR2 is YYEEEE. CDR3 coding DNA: TGTGCCAGCAGCCGGGACGTGTGGGACTACGAGCAGTACGTC. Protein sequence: CASSRDVWDYEQYV.

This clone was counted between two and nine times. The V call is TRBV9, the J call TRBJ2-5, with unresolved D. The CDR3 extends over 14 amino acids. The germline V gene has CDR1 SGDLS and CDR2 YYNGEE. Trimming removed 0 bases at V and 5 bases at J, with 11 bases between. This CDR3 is CASSVDQFSETQYF. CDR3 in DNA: TGTGCCAGCAGCGTAGATCAGTTTTCGGAGACCCAGTACTTC. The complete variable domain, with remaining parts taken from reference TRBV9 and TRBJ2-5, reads DSGVTQTPKHLITATGQRVTLRCSPRSGDLSVYWYQQSLDQGLQFLIQYYNGEERAKGNILERFSAQQFPDLHSELNLSSLELGDSALYFCASSVDQFSETQYFGPGTRLLVL.

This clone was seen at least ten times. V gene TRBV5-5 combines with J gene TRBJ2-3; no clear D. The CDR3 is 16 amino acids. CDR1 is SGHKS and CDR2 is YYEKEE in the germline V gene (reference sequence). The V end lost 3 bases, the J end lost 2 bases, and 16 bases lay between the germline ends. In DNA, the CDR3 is TGTGCCAGCAGCTCAAGTGCGGCATTTCACACAGATACGCAGTATTTT. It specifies CASSSSAAFHTDTQYF.

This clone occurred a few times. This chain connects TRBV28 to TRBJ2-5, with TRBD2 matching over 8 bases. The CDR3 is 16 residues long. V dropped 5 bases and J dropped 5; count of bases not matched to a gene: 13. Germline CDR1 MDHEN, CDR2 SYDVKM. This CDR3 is CASSPWGTSVGETQYF. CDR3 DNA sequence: TGTGCCAGCAGTCCCTGGGGGACTAGTGTCGGGGAGACCCAGTACTTC. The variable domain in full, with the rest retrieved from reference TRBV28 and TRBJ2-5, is DVKVTQSSRYLVKRTGEKVFLECVQDMDHENMFWYRQDPGLGLRLIYFSYDVKMKEKGDIPEGYSVSREKKERFSLILESASTNQTSMYLCASSPWGTSVGETQYFGPGTRLLVL.

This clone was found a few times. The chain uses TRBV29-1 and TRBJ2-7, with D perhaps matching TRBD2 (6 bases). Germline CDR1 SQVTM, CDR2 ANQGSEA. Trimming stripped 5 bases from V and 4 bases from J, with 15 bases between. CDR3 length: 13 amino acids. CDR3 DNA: TGCAGCGTTTCGCGCGGGGCTAGATACGAGCAGTACTTC. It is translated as CSVSRGARYEQYF.

DNA of the CDR3: TGTGCCAGCAGCTCCCCGACAGGTTCCGACGAGCAGTACTTC. It yields the protein CASSSPTGSDEQYF. This chain uses TRBV7-8 with TRBJ2-7, with D perhaps TRBD1 (6 bases). The CDR3 spans 14 residues. Germline assignment: CDR1 SGHVS and CDR2 FQNEAQ. Trimming took off 4 bases at V and 5 bases at J, with 15 bases between the two ends.

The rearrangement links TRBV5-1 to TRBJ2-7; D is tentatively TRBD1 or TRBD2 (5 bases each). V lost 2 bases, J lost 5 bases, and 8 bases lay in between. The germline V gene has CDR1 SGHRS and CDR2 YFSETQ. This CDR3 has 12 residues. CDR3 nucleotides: TGCGCCAGCAGCTTAGGGGACCACGAGCAGTACTTC. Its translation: CASSLGDHEQYF.